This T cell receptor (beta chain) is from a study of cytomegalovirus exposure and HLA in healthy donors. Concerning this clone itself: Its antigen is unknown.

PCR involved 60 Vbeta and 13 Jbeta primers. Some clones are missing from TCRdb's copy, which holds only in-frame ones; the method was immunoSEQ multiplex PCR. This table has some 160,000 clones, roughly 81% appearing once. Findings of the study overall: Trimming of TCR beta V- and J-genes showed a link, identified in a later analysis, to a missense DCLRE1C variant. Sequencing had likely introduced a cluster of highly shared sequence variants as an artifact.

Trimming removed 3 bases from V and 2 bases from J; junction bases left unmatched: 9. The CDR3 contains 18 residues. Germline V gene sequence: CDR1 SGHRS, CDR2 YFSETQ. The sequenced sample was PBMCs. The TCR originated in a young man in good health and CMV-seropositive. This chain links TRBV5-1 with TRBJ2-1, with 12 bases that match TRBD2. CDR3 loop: CASSSPTSGSGTYNEQFF. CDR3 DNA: TGCGCCAGCAGCTCCCCGACTAGCGGGAGCGGTACCTACAATGAGCAGTTCTTC.